The rows below give T cell receptor beta chains drawn from one sample of a study of shared clonotypes between healthy human individuals. Sequenced by immunoSEQ multiplex PCR; TCRdb stores in-frame clones only, minus some. The sample lists about 2.4 million clones; around 94% were seen once. Source material: naive CD4+ T cells sorted from blood. Source of these receptors: a man younger than 35 in good health. Both conserved end residues are part of each CDR3. A D gene is named only where the DNA matches it firmly. Clone size is shown for a subset of rows, as once, few, many or a class of expanded clone.

>-|TRBV6-4|-|TRBJ1-2
CASRSTGNHGYTF
TGTGCCAGCAGAAGCACAGGGAACCATGGCTACACCTTC
>-|TRBV6-5|-|TRBJ1-2
CASTRGNNYGYTF
TGTGCCAGCACGAGGGGTAATAACTATGGCTACACCTTC
>once|TRBV6-5|-|TRBJ2-1
CASSPGRLGEQFF
TGTGCCAGCAGTCCGGGACGGCTTGGTGAGCAGTTCTTC
>-|TRBV30|TRBD2|TRBJ2-1
CAWSPGLAEYNEQFF
TGTGCCTGGAGTCCCGGACTAGCTGAATACAATGAGCAGTTCTTC
>few|TRBV30|-|TRBJ1-1
CACVRDTEAFF
TGTGCCTGTGTGAGAGACACTGAAGCTTTCTTT
>-|TRBV5-6|-|TRBJ2-3
CASSLDFPTSTDTQYF
TGTGCCAGCAGCTTGGACTTCCCCACCTCCACAGATACGCAGTATTTT
>-|TRBV6-1|TRBD1|TRBJ1-1
CASTFSGGITEAFF
TGTGCCAGCACCTTTTCAGGGGGCATCACTGAAGCTTTCTTT
>-|TRBV5-6|-|TRBJ2-7
CASSVPITYEQYF
TGTGCCAGCAGTGTCCCGATAACCTACGAGCAGTACTTC
>-|TRBV5-4|-|TRBJ2-5
CASSSGADLQETQYF
TGTGCCAGCAGCTCCGGAGCGGACCTCCAAGAGACCCAGTACTTC
>-|TRBV29-1|TRBD1|TRBJ2-2
CSVVGQGPSGELFF
TGCAGCGTTGTGGGACAGGGCCCATCCGGGGAGCTGTTTTTT